The next 14 T cell receptor beta chains were all read from a single sample in a study of T cells in Graves' hyperthyroidism and ophthalmopathy. RNA transcripts yielded amplified TCR beta CDR3 regions. TCR CDR3 regions were first amplified by RT-PCR with HTBI primers. One entry per CDR3 protein results from TCRdb running MiXCR on the multiplex PCR reads. The profile shows hundreds of thousands of distinct CDR3 sequences, 14% of them singletons. The sequenced material came from blood. The receptors were sampled from a young woman with Graves' hyperthyroidism.

This clonotype was picked up a small number of times. The rearrangement joins TRBV4-3 to TRBJ2-1; 16 nucleotides match TRBD2. Losses at the gene ends were 3 bases for V and 9 bases for J; bases not matched to a gene: 2. CDR3 size: 15 residues. Germline V gives CDR1 LGHNA, CDR2 YSLEER. CDR3 in amino acids: CASSQGLAGGSEQFF. CDR3 nucleotides: TGCGCCAGCAGCCAGGGACTAGCGGGAGGGAGTGAGCAGTTCTTC.

The chain carries TRBV7-9 and TRBJ1-2; TRBD1 is a possible D gene (6 bases). Between the trimmed V and J ends, which lost 6 bases and 6 bases, there was a span of 17 bases. The germline CDR1 and CDR2 sequences are SEHNR and FQNEAQ (reference sequence). This CDR3 is 14 amino acids long. CDR3 sequence: CASSRLEQGDGYTF. CDR3 nucleotide sequence: TGTGCCAGCAGTAGGTTAGAACAGGGAGATGGCTACACCTTC. Full variable domain (rest looked up from reference TRBV7-9 and TRBJ1-2): DTGVSQNPRHKITKRGQNVTFRCDPISEHNRLYWYRQTLGQGPEFLTYFQNEAQLEKSRLLSDRFSAERPKGSFSTLEIQRTEQGDSAMYLCASSRLEQGDGYTFGSGTRLTVV.

This clonotype was observed many times. This sequence joins TRBV11-2 and TRBJ2-5, with a tentative D call TRBD1 (5 bases). V was cut by 2 bases and J by 7 bases, with 20 bases left in between. CDR1 and CDR2 from the germline V gene are SGHAT and FQNNGV. This CDR3 contains 16 residues. The CDR3 region has the DNA TGTGCCAGCAGCTTACAGGGCCCCATCAACCCGGGGACCCAGTACTTC. As protein: CASSLQGPINPGTQYF.

This clonotype showed up many times. The chain links TRBV7-9 to TRBJ1-5; 9 nucleotides match TRBD1. This CDR3 is 15 amino acids long. The germline gives CDR1 SEHNR, CDR2 FQNEAQ (reference sequence). V lost 4 bases and J lost 4; bases outside the gene matches: 5. The CDR3 loop is CASSWTGALNQPQHF. The CDR3 DNA reads TGTGCCAGCAGCTGGACAGGGGCGTTAAATCAGCCCCAGCATTTT.

This clonotype was observed many times. The chain is built from TRBV11-1 and TRBJ2-3; 11 bases are a match to TRBD2. Germline lookup yields CDR1 SGHAT and CDR2 FQDESV (reference sequence). The length of the CDR3 is 17 residues. Germline trimming cut 5 bases from V and 3 bases from J; bases unmatched to any gene: 10. CDR3 loop: CASSALMTSGKTDTQYF. The CDR3 coding sequence is TGTGCCAGCAGCGCCCTTATGACTAGCGGGAAAACAGATACGCAGTATTTT.

In its sample, this clonotype was seen a few times. In DNA, the CDR3 is TGTGCCAGCAGCCCCGACCGAGCGGGGAGCCGGTTCTTC. Protein sequence: CASSPDRAGSRFF. V gene TRBV6-1 combines with J gene TRBJ2-1; TRBD2 matches 7 bases. Trimming cost V 6 bases and J 15 bases; bases outside gene matches: 14. The CDR3 is made up of 13 amino acids. Per the germline V gene, CDR1 is MNHNS and CDR2 is SASEGT.

V is TRBV20-1 and J is TRBJ1-1; D is ambiguous. CDR3 length: 13 residues. V shed 3 bases and J shed 1 base, with 9 bases lying between them. Germline CDR1 reads DFQATT; CDR2 reads SNEGSKA (reference sequence). Here the CDR3 DNA reads TGCAGTGCTAGCTCGCAGAGGAACACTGAAGCTTTCTTT. Translated: CSASSQRNTEAFF.

This clonotype was detected many times. The chain couples TRBV7-9 to TRBJ2-7; 11 bases map to TRBD1. Losses at the gene ends were 5 bases for V and 7 bases for J; bases not matched to a gene: 10. The CDR3 totals 15 residues. CDR1 and CDR2 from the germline V gene are SEHNR and FQNEAQ (reference sequence). CDR3 protein: CASSPGQGATREQYF. CDR3 nucleotide sequence: TGTGCCAGCAGCCCTGGACAGGGGGCGACGAGAGAGCAGTACTTC. Based on the CDR3 plus reference TRBV7-9 and TRBJ2-7, the full variable domain is DTGVSQNPRHKITKRGQNVTFRCDPISEHNRLYWYRQTLGQGPEFLTYFQNEAQLEKSRLLSDRFSAERPKGSFSTLEIQRTEQGDSAMYLCASSPGQGATREQYFGPGTRLTVT.

This clonotype was detected a few times. The chain has TRBV4-3 and TRBJ2-7, with TRBD1 matching over 9 bases. Germline values: CDR1 LGHNA, CDR2 YSLEER. The CDR3 spans 17 residues. With 0 bases clipped from V and 3 bases from J, the junction kept 9 bases outside the gene matches. The CDR3 is CASSQDGADRGFYEQYF. The CDR3 DNA follows: TGCGCCAGCAGCCAAGATGGGGCTGACAGGGGGTTCTACGAGCAGTACTTC.

As regards this clonotype: Compared with germline, one end of the junction differs, possibly owing to a read error. The rearrangement joins TRBV10-3 to TRBJ2-5; 8 bases match TRBD2. Germline lookup yields CDR1 ENHRY and CDR2 SYGVKD. The CDR3 covers 20 residues. CDR3 nucleotide sequence: TGTGCCATCAGTGCAGATTACCCTGGGCTAGCGGGCGGGTACCAAGAGGCCCAGTACTTC. Translation: CAISADYPGLAGGYQEAQYF.

There are a few counts of this clonotype. The chain links TRBV28 to TRBJ2-1; 12 bases are shared with TRBD2. Germline CDR1 reads MDHEN; CDR2 reads SYDVKM. The J segment lost 10 bases and the V segment lost 5 bases, leaving 9 bases of the junction unmatched. The CDR3 length is 15 residues. For the CDR3, the DNA is TGTGCCAGCAGTAAATCCGGGACTAGCGGGTCCGAGCAGTTCTTC. Its translation is CASSKSGTSGSEQFF.

The gene calls are TRBV4-3 and TRBJ2-7; 9 bases are a match to TRBD1. CDR1 is LGHNA and CDR2 is YSLEER in the germline V gene. Trimming removed 1 base from V and 2 bases from J; junction bases left unmatched: 6. The CDR3 covers 16 residues. The CDR3 bases are TGCGCCAGCAGCCAAGCGTTTGGGGACAGGGCCTACGAGCAGTACTTC. It yields the protein CASSQAFGDRAYEQYF.

There are many counts of this clonotype. CDR3 amino acids: CAIRQGGANQPQHF. CDR3 DNA: TGTGCCATCCGACAGGGAGGGGCGAATCAGCCCCAGCATTTT. The rearrangement links TRBV2 to TRBJ1-5, with 7 bases that match TRBD1. CDR1 is SNHLY, CDR2 FYNNEI, per germline. The CDR3 consists of 14 residues. With 10 bases clipped from V and 4 bases from J, the junction kept 10 bases outside the gene matches.

This clonotype was detected ten times or more. This chain links TRBV6-1 with TRBJ2-7, with D possibly being TRBD1 (6 bases). V was cut by 5 bases and J by 7 bases, with 12 bases left in between. The CDR3 loop spans 12 amino acids. CDR1 and CDR2 (germline): MNHNS, SASEGT. The CDR3 is CASSKTGGEQYF. CDR3 nucleotide sequence: TGTGCCAGCAGTAAGACAGGCGGTGAGCAGTACTTC.